The next 27 T cell receptor beta chains were all read from a single sample in a study of blood T cells in healthy people across ages. A second 7 to 11 cycle PCR used barcoded and J-beta primers. Using its own MiXCR run on the 5' RACE reads, TCRdb lists one record per CDR3 protein. The sample includes 700,000 to 900,000 distinct CDR3 sequences, roughly 25% of them seen just once. These data also formed part of another study, on T cells of mothers and their children.

Source material: blood. Receptor source: a boy between 10 and 17 years old in good health.

The chain joins TRBV4-1 to TRBJ2-2; possible D gene TRBD1, 5 bases. Trimming shortened V by 3 bases and J by 6 bases, and 23 bases separated the two germline ends. CDR3 length equals 18 residues. Germline CDR1 and CDR2: MGHRA and YSYEKL. This CDR3 is CASSQGRFGADLAGELFF. DNA of the CDR3: TGCGCCAGCAGCCAGGGGCGGTTTGGGGCGGACCTCGCCGGGGAGCTGTTTTTT.

This clonotype was seen a few times. V is TRBV24-1 and J is TRBJ2-5, with TRBD1 matching 9 bases. The CDR3 spans 15 residues. J lost 5 bases, V lost 3 bases, and 6 bases had no gene match. Germline-derived CDR1 and CDR2 are KGHDR and SFDVKD. CDR3 sequence reads: CATSDRTGAGETQYF. The CDR3 bases are TGTGCCACCAGTGATCGGACAGGGGCAGGGGAGACCCAGTACTTC.

This clonotype was seen at least ten times. The rearrangement joins TRBV6-2 or TRBV6-3 to TRBJ2-7; no firm D call. The CDR3 is 12 residues long. Germline lookup yields CDR1 MNHEY and CDR2 SVGEGT. Trimming stripped 6 bases from V and 1 base from J, with 7 bases between. The CDR3 here is CASSSQSYEQYF. For the CDR3, the DNA is TGTGCCAGCAGCTCCCAGTCCTACGAGCAGTACTTC.

The V gene is TRBV28, the J gene TRBJ1-2, with D possibly TRBD1 on 5 matching bases. Germline loops: CDR1 MDHEN, CDR2 SYDVKM. The CDR3 totals 13 residues. V lost 3 bases, J lost 4 bases, and 9 bases lay in between. CDR3 coding DNA: TGTGCCAGCAGTTTGCCAGGGAGCTATGGCTACACCTTC. Amino acids: CASSLPGSYGYTF.

The chain carries TRBV9 and TRBJ1-1; D might be TRBD1 (5 bases). Per germline, CDR1 SGDLS and CDR2 YYNGEE. The CDR3 is made up of 16 amino acids. Trimming took 2 bases from V and 5 from J, leaving 19 bases between them. Here the CDR3 DNA reads TGTGCCAGCAGCGTGGCTACCGGAATCGGGGGGACTGAAGCTTTCTTT. It codes for CASSVATGIGGTEAFF.

V and J are TRBV4-3 and TRBJ1-6; TRBD1 might be the D (5 bases). CDR3 size: 17 residues. The V and J ends lost 0 bases and 6 bases respectively, with 15 bases between them. CDR1 and CDR2 from the germline V gene are LGHNA and YSLEER. CDR3 sequence reads: CASSQEPEPGSNSPLHF. CDR3 sequence (DNA): TGCGCCAGCAGCCAAGAACCCGAGCCAGGGAGTAATTCACCCCTCCACTTT.

Regarding this clonotype: The junction differs from germline at one of its ends, possibly a read error. This chain uses TRBV6-5 with TRBJ2-3, with D perhaps matching TRBD2 (5 bases). Germline CDR1 and CDR2: MNHEY and SVGAGI. This CDR3 is built from 14 residues. In nucleotides, the CDR3 is TGTGCCACCAGTGTTGGGCGGGGCACAGATACGCAGTATTTT. This gives the protein CATSVGRGTDTQYF.

This clonotype was counted between two and nine times. The genes are TRBV28 and TRBJ2-5, with D possibly matching TRBD1 (5 bases). The J call may be in error: the DNA end matches TRBJ2-1 better. The CDR3 is 14 amino acids. Germline V gene data show CDR1 as MDHEN and CDR2 as SYDVKM. As DNA, the CDR3 is TGTGCCAGCAGTTTATTGGAAACAGGCGATGAGCAGTTCTTC. It codes for CASSLLETGDEQFF.

In its sample, this clonotype was seen many times. The chain combines TRBV5-1 with TRBJ1-4; TRBD1 is a possible D gene (6 bases). Germline CDR1 reads SGHRS; CDR2 reads YFSETQ. The CDR3 consists of 16 residues. Trimming left V 0 bases short and J 0 bases short, with 9 bases between. In DNA, the CDR3 is TGCGCCAGCAGCTTGGTCGCAGGGGCAACTAATGAAAAACTGTTTTTT. Translated, it gives CASSLVAGATNEKLFF. Together with reference TRBV5-1 and TRBJ1-4, the CDR3 gives the full variable domain: KAGVTQTPRYLIKTRGQQVTLSCSPISGHRSVSWYQQTPGQGLQFLFEYFSETQRNKGNFPGRFSGRQFSNSRSEMNVSTLELGDSALYLCASSLVAGATNEKLFFGSGTQLSVL.

This clonotype showed up just a few times. V is TRBV4-1 and J is TRBJ1-4; the D gene is possibly TRBD1 (5 bases). With 4 bases removed from V and 4 bases from J, the gap between germline ends came to 16 bases. Germline loops: CDR1 MGHRA, CDR2 YSYEKL. CDR3 size: 16 residues. This CDR3 is CASSPLSGTDNEKLFF. The CDR3 DNA follows: TGCGCCAGCAGCCCACTATCCGGGACTGATAATGAAAAACTGTTTTTT.

This clonotype turned up a few times. DNA of the CDR3: TGTGCCTCAGGGCGGGAGCTCTCCTACAATGAGCAGTTCTTC. It encodes CASGRELSYNEQFF. The J gene is TRBJ2-1, the V gene TRBV28; 7 bases map to TRBD2. Germline CDR1 reads MDHEN; CDR2 reads SYDVKM. The CDR3 extends over 14 amino acids. V lost 11 bases, J lost 0 bases, and 7 bases stayed unmatched.

The J gene is TRBJ2-5, the V gene TRBV20-1, with TRBD2 matching 9 bases. Germline CDR1 reads DFQATT; CDR2 reads SNEGSKA (reference sequence). This CDR3 contains 14 residues. Trimming removed 6 bases from V and 0 bases from J; junction bases left unmatched: 5. CDR3 protein: CSAEAGGNQETQYF. The DNA for the CDR3 is TGCAGTGCCGAGGCGGGGGGGAACCAAGAGACCCAGTACTTC.

The CDR3 protein is CATSQSGGSDTQYF. The CDR3 DNA is TGTGCCACCAGTCAGAGCGGGGGGTCGGATACGCAGTATTTT. The chain joins TRBV24-1 to TRBJ2-3; 9 nucleotides agree with TRBD2. Germline CDR1 is KGHDR and CDR2 is SFDVKD. V lost 6 bases, J lost 6 bases, and 6 bases stayed unmatched. The CDR3 covers 14 residues.

The V call is TRBV29-1, the J call TRBJ2-3; D not resolved. The CDR3 has 12 amino acids. With 3 bases removed from V and 1 base from J, the gap between germline ends came to 5 bases. From germline, CDR1 is SQVTM and CDR2 ANQGSEA. The chain's CDR3 is CSVDQGTDTQYF. The CDR3, as DNA: TGCAGCGTTGACCAAGGCACAGATACGCAGTATTTT.

The rearrangement uses TRBV19 and TRBJ2-1, with D unresolved. V lost 1 base to trimming and J lost 4 bases, with 5 bases between them. The germline gives CDR1 LNHDA, CDR2 SQIVND (reference sequence). The CDR3 runs to 13 residues. Written as DNA, the CDR3 is TGTGCCAGTAGTATAGCCATTTACAATGAGCAGTTCTTC. It yields the protein CASSIAIYNEQFF.

J is TRBJ2-3 and V is TRBV10-1, with 7 nucleotides matching TRBD1. The CDR3 is 14 amino acids. The germline CDR1 and CDR2 sequences are WNHNN and SYGVQD (reference sequence). J was trimmed by 5 bases and V by 2 bases; bases with no gene match: 4. The CDR3 DNA reads as TGCGCCAGCAGTGAGGGACAGGCAAGAGATACGCAGTATTTT. As protein: CASSEGQARDTQYF.

This chain joins TRBV19 and TRBJ2-7; a possible D gene is TRBD2 (6 bases). Germline V CDR1 and CDR2: LNHDA, SQIVND (reference sequence). The CDR3 is 12 residues long. The V and J ends lost 10 bases and 3 bases respectively, with 13 bases between them. In nucleotides, the CDR3 is TGTGCCACCGGGACTCCGAGCTACGAGCAGTACTTC. Encoded protein: CATGTPSYEQYF.

This chain joins TRBV11-2 and TRBJ2-2; 7 nucleotides match TRBD1. Germline CDR1 is SGHAT and CDR2 is FQNNGV. The V gene end was trimmed by 7 bases and the J gene end by 4 bases; junction bases not matched to a gene: 9. The CDR3 consists of 15 residues. The CDR3 DNA reads as TGTGCCAGCACCCTAAGACAGGGAGTCACCGGGGAGCTGTTTTTT. This encodes CASTLRQGVTGELFF. Supplemented by reference TRBV11-2 and TRBJ2-2, the full variable domain reads EAGVAQSPRYKIIEKRQSVAFWCNPISGHATLYWYQQILGQGPKLLIQFQNNGVVDDSQLPKDRFSAERLKGVDSTLKIQPAKLEDSAVYLCASTLRQGVTGELFFGEGSRLTVL.

The chain joins TRBV28 to TRBJ2-7; 12 positions agree with TRBD2. The J call is uncertain, as TRBJ2-1 better fits the DNA end. The CDR3 is 18 amino acids. Germline assignment: CDR1 MDHEN and CDR2 SYDVKM. The CDR3 region is CASSTRTSGVPFYNEQFF. For the CDR3, the DNA is TGTGCCAGCAGCACCAGGACTAGCGGGGTTCCATTCTACAATGAGCAGTTCTTC.

This clonotype was counted between two and nine times. This chain uses TRBV20-1 with TRBJ2-3, with 9 bases that match TRBD2. The CDR3 extends over 15 amino acids. Germline V gene data show CDR1 as DFQATT and CDR2 as SNEGSKA (reference sequence). Trimming took 3 bases from V and 5 from J; bases not matched to a gene: 9. The CDR3 DNA sequence: TGCAGTGCTAGGATGGGACTAGCCGGGCGAGATACGCAGTATTTT. Translated, it gives CSARMGLAGRDTQYF.

The genes are TRBV7-6 and TRBJ2-5; TRBD1 is a possible D gene (6 bases). The better agreement between TRBJ2-7 and the DNA end casts doubt on the J call. CDR3 length: 15 residues. CDR1 is SGHVS, CDR2 FNYEAQ, per germline. As DNA, the CDR3 is TGTGCCAGCAGCCAGATGCTGGCAGGGGATTACGAGCAGTACTTC. Amino acid sequence: CASSQMLAGDYEQYF.

J is TRBJ1-2 and V is TRBV28; TRBD1 matches 9 bases. The junction had 11 bases not matched to a gene; V was cut back by 6 bases and J by 6 bases. The CDR3 is 15 residues long. In germline, CDR1 is MDHEN, CDR2 SYDVKM. The CDR3 spells CASSPWGTGLDGYTF. The CDR3 nucleotides are TGTGCCAGCAGCCCCTGGGGGACAGGGTTAGATGGCTACACCTTC.

The CDR3 loop reads CASSLLAENEQFF. CDR3 DNA sequence: TGTGCCAGCAGCTTACTTGCAGAGAATGAGCAGTTCTTC. The chain joins TRBV11-3 to TRBJ2-1; no clear D gene. V was cut by 2 bases and J by 7 bases, with 9 bases left in between. This CDR3 has 13 residues. From germline, CDR1 is SGHNT and CDR2 YENEEA.

In its sample, this clonotype was seen a few times. The chain is built from TRBV7-6 and TRBJ2-3; 8 bases match TRBD2. From germline, CDR1 is SGHVS and CDR2 FNYEAQ. There are 16 residues in the CDR3. J was trimmed by 6 bases and V by 5 bases; bases with no gene match: 13. The CDR3 coding sequence is TGTGCCAGCAGCGCCCGCGGAAAGCGGGGGTTCGATACGCAGTATTTT. Its protein is CASSARGKRGFDTQYF. The full variable domain, in which reference TRBV7-6 and TRBJ2-3 provide the parts outside the CDR3, is GAGVSQSPRYKVTKRGQDVALRCDPISGHVSLYWYRQALGQGPEFLTYFNYEAQQDKSGLPNDRFSAERPEGSISTLTIQRTEQRDSAMYRCASSARGKRGFDTQYFGPGTRLTVL.

This chain connects TRBV6-1 to TRBJ1-1; the D gene is possibly TRBD1 (6 bases). The CDR3 is 14 amino acids. From germline, CDR1 is MNHNS and CDR2 SASEGT. The V end was cut by 2 bases, the J end by 10 bases, with 17 bases between. Here the CDR3 reads CASSEIGGGKLAFF. The DNA of the CDR3 is TGTGCCAGCAGTGAAATCGGAGGGGGGAAACTAGCTTTCTTT.

This clonotype was counted a single time. The chain combines TRBV5-5 with TRBJ1-3; tentatively, D is TRBD1 (6 bases). CDR3 length equals 16 residues. V lost 4 bases and J lost 0, with 14 bases in between. Germline CDR1 and CDR2: SGHKS and YYEKEE (reference sequence). The CDR3 loop reads CASSPTTGSSGNTIYF. In DNA form, the CDR3 reads TGTGCCAGCAGCCCAACCACAGGGAGCTCTGGAAACACCATATATTTT. The complete variable domain, with remaining parts taken from reference TRBV5-5 and TRBJ1-3, reads DAGVTQSPTHLIKTRGQQVTLRCSPISGHKSVSWYQQVLGQGPQFIFQYYEKEERGRGNFPDRFSARQFPNYSSELNVNALLLGDSALYLCASSPTTGSSGNTIYFGEGSWLTVV.

The chain joins TRBV5-6 to TRBJ2-7; possibly TRBD2 for D (7 bases). Per the germline V gene, CDR1 is SGHDT and CDR2 is YYEEEE. Trimming left V 4 bases short and J 2 bases short, with 13 bases between. This CDR3 has 14 amino acids. This chain's CDR3 is CASSDGGPTYEQYF. The CDR3 DNA reads as TGTGCCAGCAGCGACGGGGGGCCCACCTACGAGCAGTACTTC.